One and the same sample provided the 29 T cell receptor beta chains below, sequenced in a study of control samples from healthy donors and cancer patients. Only in-frame clones appear in the TCRdb table, and some are missing; sequencing was by immunoSEQ multiplex PCR. The table has about 130,000 clones, approximately 92% seen once. Sequencing was carried out using blood. Receptors were obtained from a man aged 40-50 years in good health.

A word on this clone: The junction shows a germline mismatch at one end, possibly a read error. This chain connects TRBV23-1 to TRBJ1-3; D is undetermined. TRBV23-1 is designated an ORF whose function remains uncertain. This CDR3 is 9 amino acids long. In DNA, the CDR3 is TGCACCAGCACTTTTTTTGACTATTTT. The encoded protein is CTSTFFDYF.

The chain uses TRBV10-1 and TRBJ1-4, with 8 bases identical to TRBD1. The CDR3 spans 13 residues. V trimming: 11 bases; J trimming: 7 bases; junction bases outside the gene matches: 9. Germline lookup yields CDR1 WNHNN and CDR2 SYGVQD (reference sequence). CDR3: CAWRGQGVEKLFF. The CDR3 region has the DNA TGCGCCTGGCGAGGACAGGGAGTTGAAAAACTGTTTTTT.

The gene calls are TRBV14 and TRBJ1-1; possibly TRBD1 for D (5 bases). CDR3 length: 16 residues. Germline lookup yields CDR1 SGHDN and CDR2 FVKESK. The germline V and J ends were trimmed by 1 base and 0 bases, with 12 bases remaining between them. The CDR3 here is CASSQVDSLMNTEAFF. CDR3 in DNA: TGTGCCAGCAGCCAAGTCGACAGCCTTATGAACACTGAAGCTTTCTTT.

The chain carries TRBV9 and TRBJ1-5; D is undetermined. Looked up from germline, CDR1 is SGDLS and CDR2 is YYNGEE. The CDR3 totals 13 residues. The germline V and J ends were trimmed by 2 bases and 7 bases, with 10 bases remaining between them. This chain's CDR3 is CASSVDLGQPQHF. CDR3 sequence (DNA): TGTGCCAGCAGCGTCGATCTCGGGCAGCCCCAGCATTTT. The full variable domain, its missing parts supplied by reference TRBV9 and TRBJ1-5, is DSGVTQTPKHLITATGQRVTLRCSPRSGDLSVYWYQQSLDQGLQFLIQYYNGEERAKGNILERFSAQQFPDLHSELNLSSLELGDSALYFCASSVDLGQPQHFGDGTRLSIL.

As DNA, the CDR3 is TGTGCCAGCAGCGTAGGGTCATTGGGGACGGAAGAGACCCAGTACTTC. Protein product: CASSVGSLGTEETQYF. The J gene is TRBJ2-5, the V gene TRBV9; D is possibly TRBD1 or TRBD2 (5 bases each). The CDR3 contains 16 residues. Germline assignment: CDR1 SGDLS and CDR2 YYNGEE. V lost 0 bases to trimming and J lost 3 bases, with 15 bases between them. Together with reference TRBV9 and TRBJ2-5, the CDR3 gives the full variable domain: DSGVTQTPKHLITATGQRVTLRCSPRSGDLSVYWYQQSLDQGLQFLIQYYNGEERAKGNILERFSAQQFPDLHSELNLSSLELGDSALYFCASSVGSLGTEETQYFGPGTRLLVL.

This clone came up once. This chain uses TRBV29-1 with TRBJ1-5; D uncertain. CDR1 and CDR2 (germline): SQVTM, ANQGSEA. The CDR3 runs 13 residues. V was cut by 0 bases and J by 7 bases, with 10 bases left in between. The CDR3 DNA reads as TGCAGCGTTGAAGATTCAGCAGGACAGCCCCAGCATTTT. It codes for CSVEDSAGQPQHF.

V usage is TRBV5-1 and J usage is TRBJ2-7, with 10 bases matching TRBD1. The CDR3 has 15 residues. The V gene's germline CDR1 is SGHRS and CDR2 YFSETQ. The ends lost 0 bases at V and 3 bases at J; junction bases unmatched: 3. Here the CDR3 reads CASSLGGTGVYEQYF. For the CDR3, the DNA is TGCGCCAGCAGCTTGGGAGGGACAGGGGTCTACGAGCAGTACTTC.

This clone has only a few counts. J is TRBJ1-3 and V is TRBV9; D not resolved. CDR3 size: 14 residues. The V end lost 2 bases, the J end lost 0 bases, and 6 bases lay between the germline ends. Germline lookup yields CDR1 SGDLS and CDR2 YYNGEE. The CDR3 DNA reads TGTGCCAGCAGCGTCCGGAACTCTGGAAACACCATATATTTT. Residues: CASSVRNSGNTIYF.

This chain links TRBV10-3 with TRBJ2-5, with unresolved D. Trimming left V 6 bases short and J 3 bases short, with 8 bases between. This CDR3 contains 12 residues. CDR1 and CDR2 (germline): ENHRY, SYGVKD. CDR3 in amino acids: CAIRGEEETQYF. The CDR3 DNA reads TGTGCCATCAGGGGTGAAGAAGAGACCCAGTACTTC.

The V and J genes are TRBV6-5 and TRBJ2-3, with D hard to call. Germline loops: CDR1 MNHEY, CDR2 SVGAGI. This CDR3 has 13 residues. The V gene lost 7 bases and the J gene lost 2 bases, with 10 bases spanning the gap. For the CDR3, the DNA is TGTGCCAGCACCCCCGGACCCACAGATACGCAGTATTTT. Encoded protein: CASTPGPTDTQYF.

The chain has TRBV7-9 and TRBJ2-7; tentative D call: TRBD1 (6 bases). Germline CDR1 SEHNR, CDR2 FQNEAQ (reference sequence). This CDR3 spans 14 amino acids. Trimming left V 4 bases short and J 4 bases short, with 14 bases between. CDR3 sequence: CASSSTGSRYEQYF. In nucleotides, the CDR3 is TGTGCCAGCAGCTCAACAGGGTCGAGGTACGAGCAGTACTTC.

J is TRBJ2-3 and V is TRBV18; D is perhaps TRBD2 (5 bases). CDR1 is KGHSH, CDR2 LQKENI, per germline. This CDR3 contains 15 residues. With 3 bases removed from V and 2 bases from J, the gap between germline ends came to 12 bases. The DNA for the CDR3 is TGTGCCAGCTCACCCCCAGCCGGGGTCACAGATACGCAGTATTTT. Translating it yields CASSPPAGVTDTQYF. Based on the CDR3 plus reference TRBV18 and TRBJ2-3, the full variable domain is NAGVMQNPRHLVRRRGQEARLRCSPMKGHSHVYWYRQLPEEGLKFMVYLQKENIIDESGMPKERFSAEFPKEGPSILRIQQVVRGDSAAYFCASSPPAGVTDTQYFGPGTRLTVL.

This clone has just one count. The gene calls are TRBV10-3 and TRBJ2-3; 9 bases align to TRBD2. There are 15 residues in the CDR3. Looked up from germline, CDR1 is ENHRY and CDR2 is SYGVKD. Trimming at V came to 4 bases and at J to 4 bases, leaving 6 bases not matched to a gene. The CDR3 protein is CAISVRGGDPDTQYF. CDR3 in DNA: TGTGCCATCAGTGTCCGCGGGGGGGACCCAGATACGCAGTATTTT.

The rearrangement uses TRBV18 and TRBJ2-2; perhaps TRBD2 as D (5 bases). The CDR3 consists of 15 residues. CDR1 is KGHSH and CDR2 is LQKENI in the germline V gene. Trimming took off 3 bases at V and 3 bases at J, with 11 bases between the two ends. The CDR3 loop reads CASSPRATDTGELFF. CDR3 bases: TGTGCCAGCTCACCGCGGGCCACGGACACCGGGGAGCTGTTTTTT.

The chain uses TRBV12-2 and TRBJ2-7; TRBD2 is the table's D call and was not checked against the DNA. TRBV12-2 is an annotated pseudogene. The CDR3 length is 13 residues. The CDR3 DNA reads as TGTGCAAGTCGCCACACCGGAGGAGACGAGCAGTACTTC. Translated, it gives CASRHTGGDEQYF.

The J gene is TRBJ1-2, the V gene TRBV9; no definite D call. V shed 4 bases and J shed 2 bases, with 9 bases lying between them. Germline loops: CDR1 SGDLS, CDR2 YYNGEE. The CDR3 consists of 13 residues. The CDR3 DNA sequence: TGTGCCAGCAGCCCGGATAGCAACTATGGCTACACCTTC. As protein: CASSPDSNYGYTF. Together with reference TRBV9 and TRBJ1-2, the CDR3 gives the full variable domain: DSGVTQTPKHLITATGQRVTLRCSPRSGDLSVYWYQQSLDQGLQFLIQYYNGEERAKGNILERFSAQQFPDLHSELNLSSLELGDSALYFCASSPDSNYGYTFGSGTRLTVV.

The chain combines TRBV19 with TRBJ1-2; maybe TRBD1 (5 bases). The germline gives CDR1 LNHDA, CDR2 SQIVND (reference sequence). The CDR3 runs 12 residues. Trimming took 6 bases from V and 7 from J, leaving 12 bases between them. CDR3 bases: TGTGCCAGTAGCATTTGGAGGGGTGGCTACACCTTC. Protein: CASSIWRGGYTF. Full variable domain (missing parts from reference TRBV19 and TRBJ1-2): DGGITQSPKYLFRKEGQNVTLSCEQNLNHDAMYWYRQDPGQGLRLIYYSQIVNDFQKGDIAEGYSVSREKKESFPLTVTSAQKNPTAFYLCASSIWRGGYTFGSGTRLTVV.

This clone came up a few times. This chain joins TRBV10-2 and TRBJ1-6; D unresolved. The V gene lost 3 bases and the J gene lost 9 bases, with 12 bases spanning the gap. CDR3 length: 14 residues. CDR1 and CDR2 (germline): WSHSY, SAAADI. The CDR3 DNA is TGCGCCAGCAGTGATCTCAGGTCAACTTCACCCCTCCACTTT. Amino acids: CASSDLRSTSPLHF.

This clone was counted only a few times. The chain combines TRBV5-4 with TRBJ2-7, with D perhaps matching TRBD1 or TRBD2 (5 bases each). The V and J ends lost 2 bases and 5 bases respectively, with 17 bases between them. Germline values: CDR1 SGHNT, CDR2 YYREEE (reference sequence). The CDR3 is made up of 15 amino acids. The CDR3 loop is CASSLTPKGRDEQYF. CDR3 bases: TGTGCCAGCAGCTTAACCCCCAAGGGGAGAGACGAGCAGTACTTC. Supplemented by reference TRBV5-4 and TRBJ2-7, the full variable domain reads ETGVTQSPTHLIKTRGQQVTLRCSSQSGHNTVSWYQQALGQGPQFIFQYYREEENGRGNFPPRFSGLQFPNYSSELNVNALELDDSALYLCASSLTPKGRDEQYFGPGTRLTVT.

In this sample, this clone turned up once. The chain has TRBV12-3 or TRBV12-4 and TRBJ1-3; D call uncertain. This CDR3 is built from 13 residues. The V gene lost 5 bases and the J gene lost 0 bases, with 5 bases spanning the gap. The CDR3 loop is CASSTYSGNTIYF. CDR3 DNA: TGTGCCAGCAGTACATACTCTGGAAACACCATATATTTT.

This sequence joins TRBV27 and TRBJ2-3; D is possibly TRBD1 (6 bases). V gave up 5 bases and J gave up 5 bases, with 8 bases separating them. The germline gives CDR1 MNHEY, CDR2 SMNVEV (reference sequence). The CDR3 is 12 residues long. The CDR3 DNA sequence: TGTGCCAGCAGTGTAGGGGGAGATACGCAGTATTTT. Protein product: CASSVGGDTQYF.

The rearrangement uses TRBV6-5 and TRBJ1-1; TRBD1 aligns across 8 bases. The J segment lost 6 bases and the V segment lost 7 bases, leaving 4 bases of the junction unmatched. Germline lookup yields CDR1 MNHEY and CDR2 SVGAGI. This CDR3 contains 12 residues. The CDR3 DNA is TGTGCCAGCACCGCAGGGGGCTCTGAAGCTTTCTTT. Encoded protein: CASTAGGSEAFF.

The chain employs TRBV3-1 (or the pseudogene TRBV3-2) and TRBJ1-2; D is unclear. Germline V gives CDR1 LGHDT, CDR2 YNNKEL (reference sequence). Trimming took 1 base from V and 4 from J, leaving 10 bases between them. CDR3 length: 14 residues. The CDR3 DNA reads TGTGCCAGCAGCCAAGTCCCCTCATCCTATGGCTACACCTTC. As protein: CASSQVPSSYGYTF.

This clone was counted only a few times. The chain carries TRBV6-5 and TRBJ1-1, with 7 positions matching TRBD1. The germline gives CDR1 MNHEY, CDR2 SVGAGI. With 0 bases clipped from V and 8 bases from J, the junction kept 3 bases outside the gene matches. The CDR3 is 13 residues long. Written as DNA, the CDR3 is TGTGCCAGCAGTTACTCGGCCAGGGGGGAAGCTTTCTTT. Protein: CASSYSARGEAFF.

By share, this clone counts as medium-sized. The chain has TRBV6-5 and TRBJ1-5; 11 positions agree with TRBD1. The CDR3 sequence is 15 residues long. The germline CDR1 and CDR2 sequences are MNHEY and SVGAGI. The junction had 5 bases not matched to a gene; V was cut back by 4 bases and J by 6 bases. The CDR3 bases are TGTGCCAGCAGTTTATCCGGGACAGGGGGTCAGCCCCAGCATTTT. This codes for CASSLSGTGGQPQHF.

V is TRBV3-1 (or the pseudogene TRBV3-2) and J is TRBJ1-6; D not resolved. Between the trimmed V and J ends, which lost 1 base and 0 bases, there was a span of 7 bases. The CDR3 totals 16 residues. Germline V gene data show CDR1 as LGHDT and CDR2 as YNNKEL (reference sequence). CDR3 sequence: CASSQGGSSYNSPLHF. CDR3 bases: TGTGCCAGCAGCCAAGGGGGAAGCTCCTATAATTCACCCCTCCACTTT.

This sequence joins TRBV27 and TRBJ2-3, with 7 bases lining up with TRBD2. V shed 8 bases and J 1 base; nucleotides not matched to a gene: 3. The CDR3 consists of 13 residues. The germline CDR1 and CDR2 sequences are MNHEY and SMNVEV (reference sequence). The CDR3 sequence: CASPGGCTDTQYF. In DNA, the CDR3 is TGTGCCAGCCCCGGGGGGTGCACAGATACGCAGTATTTT.

This clone was seen once. The rearrangement joins TRBV5-1 to TRBJ1-5; the D gene is possibly TRBD1 (6 bases). The germline CDR1 and CDR2 sequences are SGHRS and YFSETQ. The V end lost 4 bases, the J end lost 6 bases, and 17 bases lay between the germline ends. The CDR3 sequence is 15 residues long. The CDR3 region is CASSPGEEGGQPQHF. The DNA for the CDR3 is TGCGCCAGCAGCCCGGGGGAGGAGGGGGGTCAGCCCCAGCATTTT.

The CDR3 region is CASQDRGGEKLFF. Here the CDR3 DNA reads TGTGCCAGCCAAGACAGGGGAGGTGAAAAACTGTTTTTT. V usage is TRBV10-3 and J usage is TRBJ1-4; 8 bases fit TRBD1. The germline gives CDR1 ENHRY, CDR2 SYGVKD. The V gene end was trimmed by 10 bases and the J gene end by 7 bases; junction bases not matched to a gene: 8. CDR3 size: 13 residues.